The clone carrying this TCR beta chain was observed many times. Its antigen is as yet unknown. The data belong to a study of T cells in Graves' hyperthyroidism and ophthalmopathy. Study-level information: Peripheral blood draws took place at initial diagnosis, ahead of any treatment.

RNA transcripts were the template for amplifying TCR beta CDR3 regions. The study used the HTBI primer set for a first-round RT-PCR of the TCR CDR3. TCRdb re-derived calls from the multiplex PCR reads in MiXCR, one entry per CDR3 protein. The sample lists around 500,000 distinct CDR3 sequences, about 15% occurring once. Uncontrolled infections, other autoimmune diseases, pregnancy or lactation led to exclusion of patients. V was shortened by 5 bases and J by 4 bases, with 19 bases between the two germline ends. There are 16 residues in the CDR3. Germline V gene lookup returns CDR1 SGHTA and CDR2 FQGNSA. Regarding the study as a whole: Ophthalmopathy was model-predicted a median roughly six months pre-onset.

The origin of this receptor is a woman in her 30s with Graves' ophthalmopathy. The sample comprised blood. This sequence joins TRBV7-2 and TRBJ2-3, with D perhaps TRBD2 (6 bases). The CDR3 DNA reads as TGTGCCAGCAGCACCCGGACGGCTGGAGGGGCAGATACGCAGTATTTT. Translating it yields CASSTRTAGGADTQYF.